What follows are 6 T cell receptor beta chains derived from one specimen sequenced in a study of blood T cell repertoires in COVID-19. The assay was immunoSEQ multiplex PCR, and TCRdb's table has in-frame clones only and misses some. The sample carries roughly 340,000 clones, roughly 90% recorded once. The material sequenced was peripheral blood. The receptors derive from a woman in her thirties with COVID-19, enrolled during active disease.

The DNA for the CDR3 is TGTGCCAGCACAGGGGGCTCCCCCATGGTCAATGAGCAGTTCTTC. Amino acid sequence: CASTGGSPMVNEQFF. The chain couples TRBV27 to TRBJ2-1, with 8 positions matching TRBD1. The ends lost 7 bases at V and 6 bases at J; junction bases unmatched: 11. This CDR3 spans 15 amino acids. CDR1 is MNHEY, CDR2 SMNVEV, per germline (reference sequence).

The chain combines TRBV29-1 with TRBJ1-6; D gene uncertain. Germline CDR1 is SQVTM and CDR2 is ANQGSEA. V dropped 4 bases and J dropped 10 bases, with 14 bases sitting between them. The CDR3 contains 13 residues. CDR3 coding DNA: TGCAGCGTTGCTGATACGACGGGGTCACCCCTCCACTTT. This encodes CSVADTTGSPLHF.

The chain recombines TRBV29-1 with TRBJ2-7, with TRBD1 identical over 9 bases. Germline V gives CDR1 SQVTM, CDR2 ANQGSEA. V was pared by 4 bases and J by 6 bases, with 10 bases of the junction left unmatched. The CDR3 is made up of 14 amino acids. The CDR3 sequence: CSVVPGTGPGEQYF. The CDR3 DNA reads as TGCAGCGTTGTCCCCGGGACAGGGCCAGGCGAGCAGTACTTC.

The chain employs TRBV11-2 and TRBJ2-3, with 8 bases that match TRBD2. The CDR3 is 15 residues long. The germline gives CDR1 SGHAT, CDR2 FQNNGV. V was pared by 1 base and J by 5 bases, with 5 bases of the junction left unmatched. As DNA, the CDR3 is TGTGCCAGCAGCTTAGGTTTAACTAGCGGAGATACGCAGTATTTT. Translation gives CASSLGLTSGDTQYF.

The V call is TRBV18, the J call TRBJ2-1; 8 nucleotides match TRBD2. V trimming: 6 bases; J trimming: 3 bases; junction bases outside the gene matches: 1. This CDR3 contains 13 residues. Germline V lookup: CDR1 KGHSH, CDR2 LQKENI. DNA of the CDR3: TGTGCCAGCTCGCTAGCGGGCTACAATGAGCAGTTCTTC. This sequence encodes CASSLAGYNEQFF.

The V and J genes are TRBV3-1 (or the pseudogene TRBV3-2) and TRBJ2-7; 11 positions match TRBD2. Unmatched junction bases numbered 15, after V lost 3 bases and J lost 5 bases. Germline V gives CDR1 LGHDT, CDR2 YNNKEL (reference sequence). The CDR3 contains 18 residues. CDR3 loop: CASSHPGLAAPEVHEQYV. CDR3 in DNA: TGTGCCAGCAGCCACCCGGGACTAGCGGCGCCGGAGGTCCACGAGCAGTACGTC.